The 32 T cell receptor beta chains below come from one sample, sequenced in a study of cytotoxic CD8 clonotypes in ibrutinib-treated CLL. Data came from immunoSEQ multiplex PCR; TCRdb stores just in-frame clones and leaves some out. The data show over 120,000 clones, around 84% seen once. This sample comprised PBMCs, obtained after 36 months of ibrutinib treatment. Receptors originate from a human donor with chronic lymphocytic leukemia.

This clone was seen only a few times. This chain connects TRBV6-6 to TRBJ1-3; D not resolved. V lost 6 bases and J lost 2, with 11 bases in between. The CDR3 length is 14 residues. In germline, CDR1 is MNHNY, CDR2 SVGAGI (reference sequence). CDR3 nucleotide sequence: TGTGCCAGCAGCCCTCGGGCGGCTGGAAACACCATATATTTT. The encoded protein is CASSPRAAGNTIYF.

V gene TRBV30 combines with J gene TRBJ2-2, with D possibly being TRBD2 (6 bases). The V and J ends lost 4 bases and 1 base respectively, with 13 bases between them. The CDR3 contains 15 residues. Germline CDR1 and CDR2: GTSNPN and SVGIG (reference sequence). For the CDR3, the DNA is TGTGCCTGGATTCTCGGGAGTGGGAACACCGGGGAGCTGTTTTTT. Its translation is CAWILGSGNTGELFF.

The rearrangement uses TRBV28 and TRBJ2-7, with D perhaps TRBD1 or TRBD2 (6 bases each). The V end was cut by 6 bases, the J end by 6 bases, with 15 bases between. The CDR3 has 13 residues. Germline CDR1 reads MDHEN; CDR2 reads SYDVKM. This CDR3 is CASSRGRGGEQYF. In DNA, the CDR3 is TGTGCCAGCAGCAGAGGCAGGGGAGGCGAGCAGTACTTC.

The rearrangement joins TRBV13 to TRBJ1-2; TRBD1 agrees at 9 bases. This CDR3 spans 14 amino acids. CDR1 and CDR2 (germline): PRHDT, FYEKMQ (reference sequence). The V segment lost 0 bases and the J segment 9 bases; nucleotides outside the gene matches: 5. CDR3 nucleotides: TGTGCCAGCAGCTTAGGGGGACAGGGTGGGAGCTACACCTTC. Translation: CASSLGGQGGSYTF.

The chain carries TRBV9 and TRBJ2-1; perhaps D is TRBD1 or TRBD2 (6 bases each). V was shortened by 0 bases and J by 3 bases, with 16 bases between the two germline ends. The V gene's germline CDR1 is SGDLS and CDR2 YYNGEE. The CDR3 consists of 17 residues. CDR3 nucleotide sequence: TGTGCCAGCAGCGTAGATCTGTCCGGGGGCCTCTACAATGAGCAGTTCTTC. Translating gives CASSVDLSGGLYNEQFF.

The chain links TRBV5-1 to TRBJ1-3; no clear D. V lost 4 bases and J 4 bases, leaving 9 bases between the germline ends. The germline gives CDR1 SGHRS, CDR2 YFSETQ. CDR3 length: 13 amino acids. DNA of the CDR3: TGCGCCAGCAGCAGTCAGGAAGGAAACACCATATATTTT. This translates into CASSSQEGNTIYF.

The CDR3 here is CASSPRQARGYEQYF. The CDR3 DNA reads as TGTGCCAGCTCACCACGGCAGGCCCGAGGGTACGAGCAGTACTTC. This chain uses TRBV18 with TRBJ2-7; the D gene is possibly TRBD2 (5 bases). The CDR3 has 15 residues. Germline loops: CDR1 KGHSH, CDR2 LQKENI. Trimming removed 1 base from V and 4 bases from J, with 14 bases in between.

This clone was seen a few times. V gene TRBV27 combines with J gene TRBJ2-6; tentative D call: TRBD2 (5 bases). Trimming took 7 bases from V and 0 from J, leaving 10 bases between them. CDR1 is MNHEY, CDR2 SMNVEV, per germline (reference sequence). This CDR3 is built from 15 residues. The CDR3 DNA is TGTGCCAGCAAGGAGCGGCTCTCTGGGGCCAACGTCCTGACTTTC. Amino acid sequence: CASKERLSGANVLTF.

This clone was seen just once. The chain combines TRBV5-1 with TRBJ2-1; 9 bases are shared with TRBD1. The CDR3 covers 15 residues. V lost 5 bases and J lost 7; bases outside the gene matches: 10. Germline V lookup: CDR1 SGHRS, CDR2 YFSETQ. The CDR3 sequence: CASSERTGVVNEQFF. DNA of the CDR3: TGCGCCAGCAGTGAACGGACAGGGGTAGTAAATGAGCAGTTCTTC.

The V gene is TRBV5-5, the J gene TRBJ2-1; D might be TRBD1 (5 bases). The V gene lost 5 bases and the J gene lost 8 bases, with 11 bases spanning the gap. Germline CDR1 SGHKS, CDR2 YYEKEE (reference sequence). This CDR3 has 12 amino acids. CDR3 DNA: TGTGCCAGCAGGCTAAGGGGCCATGAGCAGTTCTTC. Amino acids: CASRLRGHEQFF.

In DNA, the CDR3 is TGCAGCGTAATTGGATCCCAGGGTGGCTCAACCTACGAGCAGTACTTC. It encodes CSVIGSQGGSTYEQYF. This chain uses TRBV29-1 with TRBJ2-7, with D tentatively TRBD1 (5 bases). CDR3 size: 16 residues. Looked up from germline, CDR1 is SQVTM and CDR2 is ANQGSEA. V lost 6 bases, J lost 2 bases, and 23 bases lay in between.

This rearrangement joins TRBV2 to TRBJ1-3; D unresolved. Germline V CDR1 and CDR2: SNHLY, FYNNEI. V shed 4 bases and J shed 0 bases, with 10 bases lying between them. The CDR3 is 15 residues long. This CDR3 reads CASSVGRASGNTIYF. In DNA, the CDR3 is TGTGCCAGCAGTGTGGGCAGAGCCTCTGGAAACACCATATATTTT.

The genes are TRBV19 and TRBJ1-1; a possible D gene is TRBD1 (6 bases). The CDR3 covers 12 residues. Germline assignment: CDR1 LNHDA and CDR2 SQIVND (reference sequence). The germline V and J ends were trimmed by 6 bases and 5 bases, with 10 bases remaining between them. The CDR3 nucleotides are TGTGCCAGTAGACAGGGTTGGACTGAAGCTTTCTTT. This translates into CASRQGWTEAFF. Drawing the rest from reference TRBV19 and TRBJ1-1, the complete variable domain is DGGITQSPKYLFRKEGQNVTLSCEQNLNHDAMYWYRQDPGQGLRLIYYSQIVNDFQKGDIAEGYSVSREKKESFPLTVTSAQKNPTAFYLCASRQGWTEAFFGQGTRLTVV.

The genes are TRBV27 and TRBJ1-3, with D possibly being TRBD1 (6 bases). With 5 bases removed from V and 4 bases from J, the gap between germline ends came to 15 bases. Germline CDR1 and CDR2: MNHEY and SMNVEV (reference sequence). The CDR3 has 15 residues. The CDR3 coding sequence is TGTGCCAGCAGTATAACAGGGATTGCCGGAAACACCATATATTTT. This encodes CASSITGIAGNTIYF.

This chain links TRBV5-1 with TRBJ2-5, with no clear D. This CDR3 region has 15 residues. V shed 7 bases and J shed 1 base, with 17 bases lying between them. Germline CDR1 reads SGHRS; CDR2 reads YFSETQ. This CDR3 reads CASAPRMGLQETQYF. The CDR3 bases are TGCGCCAGCGCCCCCCGAATGGGCCTCCAAGAGACCCAGTACTTC. The complete variable domain, with remaining parts taken from reference TRBV5-1 and TRBJ2-5, reads KAGVTQTPRYLIKTRGQQVTLSCSPISGHRSVSWYQQTPGQGLQFLFEYFSETQRNKGNFPGRFSGRQFSNSRSEMNVSTLELGDSALYLCASAPRMGLQETQYFGPGTRLLVL.

The rearrangement links TRBV19 to TRBJ1-1; possible D gene TRBD1, 5 bases. CDR3 size: 15 residues. Trimming shortened V by 5 bases and J by 4 bases, and 17 bases separated the two germline ends. In germline, CDR1 is LNHDA, CDR2 SQIVND (reference sequence). CDR3 in amino acids: CASSLPGSRGTEAFF. CDR3 nucleotides: TGTGCCAGTAGTCTTCCAGGGAGTAGGGGCACTGAAGCTTTCTTT.

The rearrangement uses TRBV18 and TRBJ1-3; possible D gene TRBD1, 6 bases. This CDR3 is built from 13 residues. With 4 bases removed from V and 2 bases from J, the gap between germline ends came to 6 bases. Germline-derived CDR1 and CDR2 are KGHSH and LQKENI. Here the CDR3 DNA reads TGTGCCAGCTCACAGGGGGCTGGAAACACCATATATTTT. Residues: CASSQGAGNTIYF.

For this clone: A much larger clone is a single base away; this may be a read error. Other DNA sequences in the same sample also yield this CDR3. This chain connects TRBV5-1 to TRBJ2-5; D is ambiguous. CDR1 and CDR2 from the germline V gene are SGHRS and YFSETQ. V lost 0 bases and J lost 2, with 5 bases in between. The CDR3 totals 13 residues. CDR3 DNA sequence: TGCGCCAGCAGCTTGGGGCTACAAGAGACCCAGTACTTC. Residues: CASSLGLQETQYF.

The chain is built from TRBV4-1 and TRBJ2-1, with 10 bases lining up with TRBD2. Looked up from germline, CDR1 is MGHRA and CDR2 is YSYEKL. The trim removed 1 base at V and 7 bases at J, leaving 4 bases unmatched. This CDR3 region has 15 residues. The CDR3 bases are TGCGCCAGCAGCCAAGTAGCGGGGGGCCAAAATGAGCAGTTCTTC. Residues: CASSQVAGGQNEQFF.

The chain couples TRBV18 to TRBJ1-2, with TRBD1 identical over 8 bases. J was trimmed by 0 bases and V by 1 base; bases with no gene match: 1. Germline lookup yields CDR1 KGHSH and CDR2 LQKENI. The length of the CDR3 is 15 residues. CDR3 amino acids: CASSPRTGPNYGYTF. The CDR3, as DNA: TGTGCCAGCTCACCACGGACAGGGCCTAACTATGGCTACACCTTC.

The rearrangement links TRBV5-5 to TRBJ2-7; D ambiguous. The CDR3 covers 12 residues. V gave up 0 bases and J gave up 6 bases, with 7 bases separating them. Germline CDR1 SGHKS, CDR2 YYEKEE (reference sequence). The CDR3 nucleotides are TGTGCCAGCAGCTTGGTGGGGTTCGAGCAGTACTTC. It encodes CASSLVGFEQYF.

The chain carries TRBV19 and TRBJ2-7, with 9 positions matching TRBD1. V shed 4 bases and J 11 bases; nucleotides not matched to a gene: 6. The CDR3 is 12 residues long. Germline loops: CDR1 LNHDA, CDR2 SQIVND (reference sequence). The CDR3 here is CASSKHGTGKYF. Here the CDR3 DNA reads TGTGCCAGTAGTAAACACGGGACAGGGAAGTACTTC.

This chain uses TRBV25-1 with TRBJ2-5, with unresolved D. The CDR3 length is 15 residues. V lost 1 base and J 1 base, leaving 10 bases between the germline ends. Germline V gene lookup returns CDR1 MGHDK and CDR2 SYGVNS. The CDR3 bases are TGTGCCAGCAGTGAATTCGTGGCGGCCCAAGAGACCCAGTACTTC. Its translation is CASSEFVAAQETQYF.

This chain uses TRBV11-3 with TRBJ2-5; 11 bases agree with TRBD1. Germline V gene lookup returns CDR1 SGHNT and CDR2 YENEEA. This CDR3 is 17 amino acids long. J was trimmed by 3 bases and V by 1 base; bases with no gene match: 7. CDR3 residues: CASSLGAGTGGEETQYF. For the CDR3, the DNA is TGTGCCAGCAGCTTAGGGGCCGGGACAGGGGGTGAAGAGACCCAGTACTTC.

This clone was found a few times. The V and J genes are TRBV7-9 and TRBJ1-4; 7 positions match TRBD1. The V and J ends lost 5 bases and 3 bases, in that order; junction bases with no gene match: 3. CDR1 is SEHNR and CDR2 is FQNEAQ in the germline V gene (reference sequence). This CDR3 spans 14 amino acids. The CDR3 region has the DNA TGTGCCAGCAGCACGGGACAGTCTAATGAAAAACTGTTTTTT. Translating it yields CASSTGQSNEKLFF.

The chain couples TRBV29-1 to TRBJ2-5, with a weak D call TRBD2 (6 bases). Germline CDR1 and CDR2: SQVTM and ANQGSEA. V was cut by 7 bases and J by 1 base, with 19 bases left in between. This CDR3 spans 15 amino acids. In DNA, the CDR3 is TGCAGCGCGGGTGGCGGGGATAGAACCCAAGAGACCCAGTACTTC. Translation gives CSAGGGDRTQETQYF.

J is TRBJ2-1 and V is TRBV6-6; 7 nucleotides agree with TRBD1. The CDR3 spans 13 residues. Germline trimming cut 5 bases from V and 7 bases from J; bases unmatched to any gene: 5. Germline V CDR1 and CDR2: MNHNY, SVGAGI (reference sequence). CDR3 sequence (DNA): TGTGCCAGCAGTCGAACAGGGGAGAATGAGCAGTTCTTC. It yields the protein CASSRTGENEQFF.

About this clone itself: A junction end diverges from the germline sequence, so it may reflect a read error. The genes are TRBV2 and TRBJ2-5; 7 positions agree with TRBD2. Germline V gene data show CDR1 as SNHLY and CDR2 as FYNNEI. This CDR3 has 9 amino acids. The CDR3, as DNA: TGTGCCAGCAGCACTAGCGTAGACTTC. Protein sequence: CASSTSVDF.

The chain joins TRBV30 to TRBJ1-5; D unclear. The germline V gene has CDR1 GTSNPN and CDR2 SVGIG (reference sequence). The CDR3 has 14 residues. V shed 1 base and J shed 0 bases, with 7 bases lying between them. CDR3 in DNA: TGTGCCTGGAGTGCAGCAGATAGCAATCAGCCCCAGCATTTT. It encodes CAWSAADSNQPQHF.

The table lists this clone with a count of one. The rearrangement joins TRBV10-3 to TRBJ1-5; TRBD1 is a possible D gene (5 bases). The V gene's germline CDR1 is ENHRY and CDR2 SYGVKD. This CDR3 has 13 residues. V gave up 8 bases and J gave up 3 bases, with 11 bases separating them. The CDR3 sequence is CAIGRVSNQPQHF. CDR3 DNA sequence: TGTGCCATCGGCAGGGTATCCAATCAGCCCCAGCATTTT.

This chain connects TRBV27 to TRBJ2-7; 9 bases agree with TRBD2. V lost 5 bases to trimming and J lost 4 bases; unmatched junction nucleotides: 6. This CDR3 comprises 14 residues. Germline CDR1 reads MNHEY; CDR2 reads SMNVEV (reference sequence). CDR3 nucleotides: TGTGCCAGCAGTCCACCGGGACTAGCTTACGAGCAGTACTTC. It translates to CASSPPGLAYEQYF.

The chain couples TRBV29-1 to TRBJ2-7; a weak D match, TRBD1 (5 bases). Trimming took 0 bases from V and 1 from J, leaving 10 bases between them. The CDR3 consists of 14 residues. Germline CDR1 and CDR2: SQVTM and ANQGSEA. The CDR3, as DNA: TGCAGCGTTGAAGATCCGAGACAGTCCTACGAGCAGTACTTC. Its protein product is CSVEDPRQSYEQYF.